Sequencing of this T cell receptor beta chain was carried out in a study of Tregs in tolerant kidney transplant recipients. As regards this clone: The antigen remains undetermined.

Whole-study results and caveats: Donor-specific Treg expansion exceeded global Treg expansion in tolerant patients, suggesting antigen drive. No direct test of biological reproducibility was done here. The small number of patients limits these findings pending further validation.

The nonmyeloablative bone marrow transplants came from related graft donors, with transient mixed chimerism. Unstimulated regulatory T cells (CD4+CD25+CD127-), CD4+CD25- non-regulatory cells, CD4 and CD8 cells were FACS-sorted from thawed PBMCs. TCRdb's table, derived via immunoSEQ multiplex PCR, lists solely in-frame clones and lacks some. This table has about 52,000 clones, over 80% appearing once. The receptor comes from a human patient who received a combined kidney and bone marrow transplant. Some T cells may trace back to the graft donor. The input for sequencing was CD8+ T cells from blood (PBMCs), taken 24 months after the transplant.

The DNA for the CDR3 is TGCAGCGTTGGAAGCTGGAGTACAGGGATTACGGGGAACACTGAAGCTTTCTTT. It is translated as CSVGSWSTGITGNTEAFF. The chain couples TRBV29-1 to TRBJ1-1; D is possibly TRBD1 (6 bases). Germline assignment: CDR1 SQVTM and CDR2 ANQGSEA. The CDR3 consists of 18 residues. Trimming stripped 4 bases from V and 1 base from J, with 25 bases between.